These T cell receptor beta chains were read from a single sample in a study of T cells in Graves' hyperthyroidism and ophthalmopathy. TCRdb reanalysed the multiplex PCR reads using MiXCR and keeps one entry per CDR3 protein. This sample carries a few hundred thousand distinct CDR3 sequences, 35% to 55% of them seen once, and the ten largest clones take 19%. Sequenced sample: peripheral blood or thyroid tissue (not recorded which). The source is an adult woman with Graves' disease, either hyperthyroidism or ophthalmopathy (not recorded which). The CDR3 runs from the conserved cysteine through the conserved F or W. The D gene is left open where the match is weak. The size field is filled for only some rows; it gives once, few, many or a size class.

>TRBD1|.|TRBJ1-4|TRBV29-1
TGCAGCGGCTGGGACAGCTCACATGAAGAACTGTTTTTT
CSGWDSSHEELFF
>.|many|TRBJ1-2|TRBV2
TGTGCCAGCAGCCCTCCCGACAGAAACTATGGCTACACCTTC
CASSPPDRNYGYTF
>TRBD1|few|TRBJ1-2|TRBV24-1
TGTGCCACCAGTGAAACGGACAGGGGTGATGGCTACACCTTC
CATSETDRGDGYTF
>TRBD1|.|TRBJ2-2|TRBV6-2/TRBV6-3
TGTGCCAGCAGTACTTACAGGGGCGGGGAGCTGTTTTTT
CASSTYRGGELFF
>TRBD1|few|TRBJ1-1|TRBV7-9
TGTGCCAGCAGCTTTGCCGACAGGGGATATGCTTTCTTT
CASSFADRGYAFF
>.|.|TRBJ2-1|TRBV7-2
TGTGCCAGCAGCTTAGGATCTTCGCTTGAGCAGTTCTTC
CASSLGSSLEQFF
>.|.|TRBJ1-6|TRBV10-3
TGTGCCTCCCGGGGGGCCAGGGGTTCACCCCTCCACTTT
CASRGARGSPLHF
>.|few|TRBJ2-2|TRBV7-9
TGTGCCAGCAACGAGGGTTTCACCGGGGAGCTGTTTTTT
CASNEGFTGELFF
>.|.|TRBJ1-2|TRBV20-1
TGCAGTGGGGTCCTCTATGGCTACACCTTC
CSGVLYGYTF
>.|once|TRBJ2-7|TRBV12-3/TRBV12-4
TGTGCCAGCAGCGCACAACCGGGACCACGCTACGAGCAGTACTTC
CASSAQPGPRYEQYF
>.|many|TRBJ2-6|TRBV5-1
TGCGCCAGCAACGAACAGCCCGACTCTGGGGCCAACGTCCTGACTTTC
CASNEQPDSGANVLTF
>.|.|TRBJ1-1|TRBV5-4
TGTGCCAGCACCCAGGACACTACGAACACTGAAGCTTTCTTT
CASTQDTTNTEAFF
>.|.|TRBJ1-2|TRBV6-1
TGTGCCGTCAGCGACCTTTGGGGCTACACCTTC
CAVSDLWGYTF
>.|many|TRBJ1-1|TRBV6-1
TGTGCCAGCAACGAGGTCTCCATGAACACTGAAGCTTTCTTT
CASNEVSMNTEAFF
>.|many|TRBJ1-6|TRBV6-1
TGTGCCACCGTCTTGGCCCAGCATAATTCACCCCTCCACTTT
CATVLAQHNSPLHF
>.|few|TRBJ1-1|TRBV7-9
TGTGCCAGCAGCCAGATTGAAGCTTTCTTT
CASSQIEAFF
>.|many|TRBJ1-5|TRBV10-3
TGTGCCATCAGTGAGAGGGGGTTGGGAAGCAATCAGCCCCAGCATTTT
CAISERGLGSNQPQHF
>.|once|TRBJ2-6|TRBV24-1
TGTGCCACCAGTGAGCCTTCGACAGGGGCCAACGTCCTGACTTTC
CATSEPSTGANVLTF
>.|.|TRBJ2-2|TRBV7-7
TGTGCCAGCAGCTTCGAAGTGGGGGAGCTGTTTTTT
CASSFEVGELFF
>.|.|TRBJ1-3|TRBV7-8
TGTGCCAGTTCCAGCATCGCGAACACCATATATTTT
CASSSIANTIYF
>.|.|TRBJ1-2|TRBV28
TGTGCCAGCAGTTTATCAGAGTATGGCTACACCTTC
CASSLSEYGYTF
>.|.|TRBJ1-2|TRBV12-3/TRBV12-4
TGTGCCAGCAGTTTGGGCAGTCCTCCGGAGCCCTTACCATATGGCTACACCTTC
CASSLGSPPEPLPYGYTF
>.|.|TRBJ2-3|TRBV9
TGTGCCAGCAGAAGGACCCAGGATACGCAGTATTTT
CASRRTQDTQYF
>TRBD1|many|TRBJ1-5|TRBV4-1
TGCGCCAGCAGCCAGGACAGGGTCAATCAGCCCCAGCATTTT
CASSQDRVNQPQHF
>.|.|TRBJ1-1|TRBV24-1
TGTGCCACACGTGACAGGTTGAACACTGAAGCTTTCTTT
CATRDRLNTEAFF
>.|.|TRBJ1-1|TRBV7-4
TGTGCCAGTTCGGCTGTTAGATTCGAGCATGAAGCTTTCTTT
CASSAVRFEHEAFF
>.|many|TRBJ1-2|TRBV19
TGTGCCACCGCCGTATGGAAGTTAAACTATGGCTACACCTTC
CATAVWKLNYGYTF
>.|.|TRBJ2-1|TRBV7-6
TGTGCCAGCAGCATAGCAGCAGGGACCTACAATGAGCAGTTCTTC
CASSIAAGTYNEQFF
>TRBD1|.|TRBJ1-2|TRBV24-1
TGTGCCACCTTGGCCGGGACAGGGTTTGGCTACACCTTC
CATLAGTGFGYTF
>.|.|TRBJ1-5|TRBV20-1
TGCAGTGCTAGAGATCCGACACCGAATCAGCCCCAGCATTTT
CSARDPTPNQPQHF
>TRBD1|many|TRBJ2-5|TRBV24-1
TGTGCCACCAGTGATCCAGGGACAGGGTTGCAAGAGACCCAGTACTTC
CATSDPGTGLQETQYF
>.|many|TRBJ1-1|TRBV2
TGTGCCAGCACCCTCTACCTGAACACTGAAGCTTTCTTT
CASTLYLNTEAFF
>.|.|TRBJ2-7|TRBV29-1
TGCAGCTACACTAGTGCAAGCTCCTACGAGCAGTACTTC
CSYTSASSYEQYF
>.|.|TRBJ1-1|TRBV7-2
TGTGCCAGCAGCTTCGATGGGACTAGCGGCACTGAAGCTTTCTTT
CASSFDGTSGTEAFF
>.|many|TRBJ2-2|TRBV11-2
TGTGCCTTCAGGACGCCTTCCGACACCGGGGAGCTGTTTTTT
CAFRTPSDTGELFF
>TRBD2|few|TRBJ2-5|TRBV29-1
TGCAGCGTTGAATTTGCGGGGGTGTACTTC
CSVEFAGVYF
>.|.|TRBJ1-2|TRBV20-1
TGCAGTTTGGAAGGGGACTATGGCTACACCTTC
CSLEGDYGYTF
>.|once|TRBJ1-1|TRBV2
TGTGCCAGCAAGGAGAGGTTCAGCACTGAAGCTTTCTTT
CASKERFSTEAFF
>.|many|TRBJ1-4|TRBV7-8
TGTGCCAGCAGCTTAGTAAGGGGGACTAATGAAAAACTGTTTTTT
CASSLVRGTNEKLFF
>TRBD1|.|TRBJ2-7|TRBV20-1
TGCAGTGCGGGACAGGTGTACGAGCAGTACTTC
CSAGQVYEQYF
>.|.|TRBJ1-1|TRBV29-1
TGCAGCGTCGCGGGGGGTATGAACACTGAAGCTTTCTTT
CSVAGGMNTEAFF
>TRBD1|many|TRBJ2-7|TRBV5-1
TGCGCCAGCAGCCCGAGACAGGGGCAGTCCCACGAGCAGTACTTC
CASSPRQGQSHEQYF
>.|.|TRBJ2-7|TRBV29-1
TGCAGCGTTGAAGATCGTACGGTCAGGGCCTACGAGCAGTACTTC
CSVEDRTVRAYEQYF
>.|few|TRBJ1-6|TRBV20-1
TGCAGTGCTAGCCCTATTGACACTTTCCAGAATTCACCCCTCCACTTT
CSASPIDTFQNSPLHF
>TRBD1|many|TRBJ1-5|TRBV7-6
TGTGCCAGCAGCTTATCGACAGGGATCTTAAATCAGCCCCAGCATTTT
CASSLSTGILNQPQHF
>.|many|TRBJ1-5|TRBV19
TGTGCCAGTAGTAAGACAGAACAACAGCTTCAGCCCCAGCATTTT
CASSKTEQQLQPQHF
>.|.|TRBJ2-2|TRBV29-1
TGCAGCGCCACAATTTTGGGAGGAGCCCTCACCGGGGAGCTGTTTTTT
CSATILGGALTGELFF
>.|many|TRBJ2-1|TRBV6-5
TGTGCCAGCAGTTACTTAAAGCTTCAGGTCGATGAGCAATTCTTC
CASSYLKLQVDEQFF
>.|.|TRBJ1-4|TRBV5-5
TGTGCCAGCAGCTTGGAGTCCACAGGGTATGAAAAACTGTTTTTT
CASSLESTGYEKLFF
>TRBD1|many|TRBJ1-1|TRBV28
TGTGCCAGCAGTCAGCTAGAGGACAGGCCCTACACTGAAGCTTTCTTT
CASSQLEDRPYTEAFF
>.|.|TRBJ1-4|TRBV2
TGTGCCAGCAGTGACAGAGATGCAACTAATGAAAAACTGTTTTTT
CASSDRDATNEKLFF
>.|.|TRBJ1-2|TRBV29-1
TGCAGCGTTGCGCAGGATGGCTACACCTTC
CSVAQDGYTF
>.|once|TRBJ2-2|TRBV24-1
TGTGCCACCAGTGGTGGACAGGGGGAGCTGTTTTTT
CATSGGQGELFF
>.|many|TRBJ2-7|TRBV4-2
TGTGCCAGCAGCCGAGCTGAGAATGCGGACGAGCAGTACTTC
CASSRAENADEQYF
>.|.|TRBJ1-4|TRBV15
TGTGCCACCAGCAGAGATCGAGGGACGGGTGAAAAACTGTTTTTT
CATSRDRGTGEKLFF